A single sample gave rise to the 14 T cell receptor beta chains below, sequenced in a study of cytomegalovirus exposure and HLA in healthy donors. The PCR made use of 60 Vbeta and 13 Jbeta primers. Profiled with immunoSEQ multiplex PCR; TCRdb holds only in-frame clones, not every one. The profile shows roughly 56,000 clones, approximately 72% of them singletons. Material for sequencing was PBMCs. These receptors originate from a man between 45 and 60 years old in good health and CMV-seropositive.

V and J are TRBV28 and TRBJ2-7; TRBD2 matches 9 bases. Germline V gene data show CDR1 as MDHEN and CDR2 as SYDVKM. Germline trimming cut 6 bases from V and 6 bases from J; bases unmatched to any gene: 24. CDR3 length: 19 amino acids. In DNA form, the CDR3 reads TGTGCCAGCAGCGTACCCGGTCTAGCGGGGACGAGGGCCTTACCCGAGCAGTACTTC. This encodes CASSVPGLAGTRALPEQYF.

The chain recombines TRBV6-5 with TRBJ2-7, with D perhaps matching TRBD1 (6 bases). CDR1 and CDR2 (germline): MNHEY, SVGAGI. CDR3 length: 12 residues. The V end lost 6 bases, the J end lost 6 bases, and 12 bases lay between the germline ends. CDR3 DNA sequence: TGTGCCAGCAGACCGGGACAACTCGAGCAGTACTTC. Translated: CASRPGQLEQYF.

This clone was found once. The chain combines TRBV12-5 with TRBJ1-3; weak D call: TRBD1 (6 bases). The CDR3 totals 20 residues. V was cut by 1 base and J by 0 bases, with 22 bases left in between. CDR1 and CDR2 (germline): LGHNT, FRNRAP. The CDR3 is CASGLAGGTGTTFSGNTIYF. For the CDR3, the DNA is TGTGCTAGTGGTTTGGCCGGAGGAACCGGGACAACCTTCTCTGGAAACACCATATATTTT.

In its sample, this clone ranks as medium-sized. Other DNA sequences of this sample code for an identical CDR3. This chain uses TRBV6-1 with TRBJ1-5; TRBD1 matches at 7 bases. V was pared by 1 base and J by 0 bases, with 9 bases of the junction left unmatched. The germline CDR1 and CDR2 sequences are MNHNS and SASEGT. This CDR3 has 18 residues. In nucleotides, the CDR3 is TGTGCCAGCAGTGAAGGATTGGCAGGGGGGAATAGCAATCAGCCCCAGCATTTT. The encoded protein is CASSEGLAGGNSNQPQHF.

The sample holds a few counts of this clone. An end of the junction does not agree with germline; a read error may underlie this. J is TRBJ2-1 and V is TRBV11-2, with TRBD2 as a possible D gene (6 bases). The CDR3 length is 16 residues. Germline CDR1 is SGHAT and CDR2 is FQNNGV. CDR3 residues: CASSHPGLASYNEPFF. DNA of the CDR3: TGTGCCAGCAGCCATCCGGGACTCGCGAGCTACAATGAGCCGTTCTTC.

The chain uses TRBV9 and TRBJ1-1; D might be TRBD1 (5 bases). The germline gives CDR1 SGDLS, CDR2 YYNGEE. The CDR3 has 14 residues. V lost 2 bases, J lost 1 base, and 9 bases lay in between. CDR3 sequence reads: CASSVQGSNTEAFF. CDR3 in DNA: TGTGCCAGCAGCGTTCAGGGCTCGAACACTGAAGCTTTCTTT. The full variable domain, its missing parts supplied by reference TRBV9 and TRBJ1-1, is DSGVTQTPKHLITATGQRVTLRCSPRSGDLSVYWYQQSLDQGLQFLIQYYNGEERAKGNILERFSAQQFPDLHSELNLSSLELGDSALYFCASSVQGSNTEAFFGQGTRLTVV.

The V and J genes are TRBV4-2 and TRBJ1-6; 7 positions match TRBD1. CDR3 length: 14 amino acids. The trim removed 10 bases at V and 5 bases at J, leaving 8 bases unmatched. Germline V gene sequence: CDR1 LGHNA, CDR2 YNFKEQ. The CDR3 coding sequence is TGTGCCACCCCCGGGACAGTCCATAATTCACCCCTCCACTTT. This sequence encodes CATPGTVHNSPLHF.

The V call is TRBV2, the J call TRBJ1-2; 8 bases match TRBD1. Germline trimming cut 5 bases from V and 4 bases from J; bases unmatched to any gene: 12. Germline V gene data show CDR1 as SNHLY and CDR2 as FYNNEI. The CDR3 is 16 residues long. The CDR3, as DNA: TGTGCCAGCAGTAACTGGTTGGACAGGGAAGGCTATGGCTACACCTTC. Protein product: CASSNWLDREGYGYTF.

The V gene is TRBV5-4, the J gene TRBJ2-5; TRBD2 matches at 7 bases. Judging by the DNA end, TRBJ2-7 fits better; the J call may be wrong. The CDR3 totals 15 residues. CDR1 is SGHNT, CDR2 YYREEE, per germline (reference sequence). CDR3 in amino acids: CASSLAGGTTYEQYF. The CDR3 DNA sequence: TGTGCCAGCAGCTTGGCCGGGGGGACCACCTACGAGCAGTACTTC.

This clone was observed a handful of times. V and J are TRBV9 and TRBJ2-7, with 9 nucleotides matching TRBD2. The germline V gene encodes CDR1 SGDLS and CDR2 YYNGEE. V was clipped by 4 bases and J by 12 bases; unmatched bases: 14. The CDR3 totals 14 residues. The CDR3 region is CASSPGLADLRGYF. DNA of the CDR3: TGTGCCAGCAGCCCGGGACTAGCCGACCTACGTGGGTACTTC.

V and J are TRBV29-1 and TRBJ1-2, with 7 bases matching TRBD1. CDR1 and CDR2 from the germline V gene are SQVTM and ANQGSEA. The CDR3 extends over 12 amino acids. V lost 4 bases and J lost 6; bases outside the gene matches: 5. CDR3 in DNA: TGCAGCGTTGCAGGGGGGCCTCATGGCTACACCTTC. Translating gives CSVAGGPHGYTF.

V gene TRBV6-5 combines with J gene TRBJ1-2; D not resolved. Germline CDR1 is MNHEY and CDR2 is SVGAGI. The CDR3 spans 13 residues. Between the trimmed V and J ends, which lost 5 bases and 5 bases, there was a span of 12 bases. This chain's CDR3 is CASSEVGSYGYTF. CDR3 nucleotide sequence: TGTGCCAGCAGTGAAGTGGGCAGTTATGGCTACACCTTC.

V is TRBV15 and J is TRBJ2-7, with D maybe TRBD2 (6 bases). The V end lost 3 bases, the J end lost 9 bases, and 15 bases lay between the germline ends. From germline, CDR1 is LNHNV and CDR2 YYDKDF (reference sequence). The CDR3 loop spans 13 amino acids. The DNA of the CDR3 is TGTGCCACCAGCAGCGATCGGGGGTCGTGGCAGTACTTC. This gives the protein CATSSDRGSWQYF.

The chain carries TRBV7-2 and TRBJ2-1, with D possibly matching TRBD2 (6 bases). Germline V gives CDR1 SGHTA, CDR2 FQGNSA. V lost 1 base and J 10 bases, leaving 14 bases between the germline ends. This CDR3 is built from 14 residues. The CDR3 loop is CASSLELAALEQFF. The CDR3 DNA reads TGTGCCAGCAGCTTAGAATTAGCGGCCTTGGAGCAGTTCTTC.